Here is one T cell receptor (beta chain) with its context. It lacks a known antigen. The sample holds no much larger clone one base away, and base qualities are not on file. The meaning of the sample's treatment or condition label: preoperative locoregional IRX-2 cytokine immunotherapy. The samples were obtained from a phase Ib study that tested preoperative, locoregional IRX-2 cytokine immunotherapy meant to prime immune responses. The donors were early-stage breast cancer patients who were given IRX-2 prior to surgery. The sample is drawn from a study of preoperative IRX-2 immunotherapy in early breast cancer (dated by TCRdb to between 2019 and 2020). The receptor library was made with the immunoSEQ multiplex PCR assay. Entries here come from immuneACCESS through TCRdb and include only in-frame sequences with V and J called. Some clones fail to appear in such tables; in the studies checked, an unresolved V gene covers under half of the shortfall, and the cause of the remainder is unknown. The sample profile shows about 89,000 clones; approximately 90% of them were found once. The ten largest account for under 2.5% of the sample.

CDR1 and CDR2 (LNHDA, SQIVND) derive from the germline V gene (reference sequence). The CDR3, from cysteine to phenylalanine, totals 13 residues. Only CDR3 DNA is held: 39 bases, read in frame from base 1. The junction shows trimming of 9 bases on V and 5 bases on J, plus 14 bases between the germline ends. The sequences come from tumor tissue, collected after IRX-2 immunotherapy. The chain is assembled from TRBV19 and TRBJ2-1; the D gene is perhaps TRBD1, on 5 matching bases. The origin of this receptor is a human donor with breast cancer. The CDR3 here reads CASRTSFDNEQFF. At the DNA level, the sequence is TGTGCCAGCCGGACATCGTTCGACAATGAGCAGTTCTTC.